This record concerns one T cell receptor (beta chain) sequence. This table comes from immunoSEQ multiplex PCR, and its TCRdb copy is limited to in-frame clones, with some not included. This table holds tens of thousands of clones, just under 95% found once. The entry originates in a study of technical replicates of blood from a few donors. This CDR3 has 14 residues. The germline V gene encodes CDR1 MDHEN and CDR2 SYDVKM. The germline V and J ends were trimmed by 7 bases and 8 bases, with 20 bases remaining between them. Sequenced sample: T cells isolated from PBMCs. This clonotype was obtained from a human donor in good health. This rearrangement joins TRBV28 to TRBJ1-2; D may be TRBD1 (6 bases). CDR3 DNA sequence: TGTGCCAGCACTCAGGGAGGGGGACGGATCGGCTACACCTTC. Amino acid sequence: CASTQGGGRIGYTF.